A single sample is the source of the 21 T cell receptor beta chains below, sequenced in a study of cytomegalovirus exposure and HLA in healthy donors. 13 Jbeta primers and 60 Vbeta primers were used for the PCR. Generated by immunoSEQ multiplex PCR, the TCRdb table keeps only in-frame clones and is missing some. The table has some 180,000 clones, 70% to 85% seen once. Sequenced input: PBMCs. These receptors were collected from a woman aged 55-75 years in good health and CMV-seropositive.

The CDR3 DNA is TGTGCCAGCAGTGGGGAGATAGAGCAGTTCTTC. Amino acids: CASSGEIEQFF. The chain links TRBV2 to TRBJ2-1; tentatively, D is TRBD2 (5 bases). With 4 bases removed from V and 10 bases from J, the gap between germline ends came to 8 bases. The CDR3 is 11 amino acids. Germline lookup yields CDR1 SNHLY and CDR2 FYNNEI.

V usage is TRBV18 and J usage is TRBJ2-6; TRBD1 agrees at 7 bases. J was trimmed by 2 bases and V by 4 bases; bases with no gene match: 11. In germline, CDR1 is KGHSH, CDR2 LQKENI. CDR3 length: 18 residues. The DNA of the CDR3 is TGTGCCAGCTCACACGCTCGACAGGGTAAAACTGGGGCCAACGTCCTGACTTTC. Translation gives CASSHARQGKTGANVLTF.

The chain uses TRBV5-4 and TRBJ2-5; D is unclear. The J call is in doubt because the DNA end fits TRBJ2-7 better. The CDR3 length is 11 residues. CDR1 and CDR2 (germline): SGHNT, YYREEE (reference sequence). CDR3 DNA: TGTGCCAGCAGCTTAAATTACGAGCAGTACTTC. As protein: CASSLNYEQYF.

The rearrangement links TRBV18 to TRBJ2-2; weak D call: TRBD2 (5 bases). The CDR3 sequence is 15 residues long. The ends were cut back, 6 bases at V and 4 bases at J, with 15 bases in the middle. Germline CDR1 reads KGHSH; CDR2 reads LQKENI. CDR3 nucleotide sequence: TGTGCCAGCTCTTTCCGGGATCCCGGCACCGGGGAGCTGTTTTTT. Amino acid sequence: CASSFRDPGTGELFF.

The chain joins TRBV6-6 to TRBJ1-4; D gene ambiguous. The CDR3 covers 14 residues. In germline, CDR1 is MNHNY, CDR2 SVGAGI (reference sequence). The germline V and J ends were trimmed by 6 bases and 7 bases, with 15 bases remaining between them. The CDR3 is CASRFPSPGEKLFF. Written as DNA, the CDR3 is TGTGCCAGCAGATTCCCTTCGCCGGGTGAAAAACTGTTTTTT.

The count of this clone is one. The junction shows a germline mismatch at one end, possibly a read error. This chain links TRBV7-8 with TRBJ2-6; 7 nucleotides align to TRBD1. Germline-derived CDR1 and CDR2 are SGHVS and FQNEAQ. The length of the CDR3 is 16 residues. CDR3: CASSSTGNSGANGLTF. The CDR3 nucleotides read TGTGCCAGCAGCTCGACAGGGAACTCTGGGGCCAACGGCCTGACTTTC.

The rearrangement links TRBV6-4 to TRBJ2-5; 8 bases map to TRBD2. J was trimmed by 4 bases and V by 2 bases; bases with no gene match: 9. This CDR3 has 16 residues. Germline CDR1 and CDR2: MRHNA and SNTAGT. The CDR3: CASSDPGAGGGETQYF. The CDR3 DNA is TGTGCCAGCAGTGACCCAGGGGCGGGAGGAGGAGAGACCCAGTACTTC.

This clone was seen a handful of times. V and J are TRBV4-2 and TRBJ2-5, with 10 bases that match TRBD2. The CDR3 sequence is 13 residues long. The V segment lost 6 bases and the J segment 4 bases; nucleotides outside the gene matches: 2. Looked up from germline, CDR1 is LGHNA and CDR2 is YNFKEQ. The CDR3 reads CASRASGRETQYF. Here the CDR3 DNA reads TGTGCCAGCAGGGCTAGCGGGAGAGAGACCCAGTACTTC.

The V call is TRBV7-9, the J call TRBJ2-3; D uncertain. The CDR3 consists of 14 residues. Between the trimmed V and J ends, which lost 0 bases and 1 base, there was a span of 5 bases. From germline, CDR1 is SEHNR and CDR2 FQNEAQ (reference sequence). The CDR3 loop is CASSLAQGTDTQYF. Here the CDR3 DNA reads TGTGCCAGCAGCTTAGCTCAGGGCACAGATACGCAGTATTTT.

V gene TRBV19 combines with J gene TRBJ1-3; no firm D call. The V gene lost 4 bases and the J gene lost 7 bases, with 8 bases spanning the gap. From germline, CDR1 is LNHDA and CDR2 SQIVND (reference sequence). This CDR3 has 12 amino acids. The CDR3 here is CASSKWRNTIYF. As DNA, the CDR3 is TGTGCCAGTAGTAAGTGGCGGAACACCATATATTTT.

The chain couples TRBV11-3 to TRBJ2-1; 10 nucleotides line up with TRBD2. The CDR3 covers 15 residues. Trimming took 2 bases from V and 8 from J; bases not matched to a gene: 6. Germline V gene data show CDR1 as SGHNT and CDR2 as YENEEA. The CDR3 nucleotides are TGTGCCAGCAGCTTAACTAGCGGGGTTTTCTATGAGCAGTTCTTC. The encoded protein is CASSLTSGVFYEQFF.

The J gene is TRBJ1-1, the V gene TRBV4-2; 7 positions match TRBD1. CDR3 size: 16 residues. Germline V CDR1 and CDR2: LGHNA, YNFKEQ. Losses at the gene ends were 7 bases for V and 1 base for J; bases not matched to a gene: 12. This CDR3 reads CASTQGGSVANTEAFF. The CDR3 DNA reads TGTGCCAGCACTCAGGGGGGTTCCGTGGCGAACACTGAAGCTTTCTTT.

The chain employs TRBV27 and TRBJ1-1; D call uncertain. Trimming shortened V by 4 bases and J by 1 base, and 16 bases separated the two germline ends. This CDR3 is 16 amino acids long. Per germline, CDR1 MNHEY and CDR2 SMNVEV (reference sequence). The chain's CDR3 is CASSSDSGYGNTEAFF. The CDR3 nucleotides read TGTGCCAGCAGTTCCGACTCCGGGTATGGGAACACTGAAGCTTTCTTT.

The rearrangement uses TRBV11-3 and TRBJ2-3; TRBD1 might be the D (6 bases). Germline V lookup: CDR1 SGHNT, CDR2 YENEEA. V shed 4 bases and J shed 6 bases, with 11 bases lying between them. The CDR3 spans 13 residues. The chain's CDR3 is CASSWSTGDTQYF. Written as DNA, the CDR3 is TGTGCCAGCAGCTGGAGTACAGGGGATACGCAGTATTTT.

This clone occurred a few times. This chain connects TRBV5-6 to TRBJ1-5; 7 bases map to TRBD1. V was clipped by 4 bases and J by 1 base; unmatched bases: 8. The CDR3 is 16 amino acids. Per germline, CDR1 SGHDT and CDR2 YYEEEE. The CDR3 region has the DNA TGTGCCAGCAGCCACAGGGGTCGTTTCAGCAATCAGCCCCAGCATTTT. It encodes CASSHRGRFSNQPQHF.

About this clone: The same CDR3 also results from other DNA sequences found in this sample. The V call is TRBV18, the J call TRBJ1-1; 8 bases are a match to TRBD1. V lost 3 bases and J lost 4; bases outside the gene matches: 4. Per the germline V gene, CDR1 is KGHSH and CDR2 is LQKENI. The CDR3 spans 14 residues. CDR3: CASSPPTGVTEAFF. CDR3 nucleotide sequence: TGTGCCAGCTCACCGCCGACAGGGGTCACTGAAGCTTTCTTT.

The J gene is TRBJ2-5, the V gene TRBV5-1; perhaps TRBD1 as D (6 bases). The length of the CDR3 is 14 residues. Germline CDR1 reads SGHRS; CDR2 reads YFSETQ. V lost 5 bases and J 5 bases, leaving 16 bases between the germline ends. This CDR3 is CASRLQGRKETQYF. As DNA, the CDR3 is TGCGCCAGCAGGCTACAGGGACGAAAGGAGACCCAGTACTTC.

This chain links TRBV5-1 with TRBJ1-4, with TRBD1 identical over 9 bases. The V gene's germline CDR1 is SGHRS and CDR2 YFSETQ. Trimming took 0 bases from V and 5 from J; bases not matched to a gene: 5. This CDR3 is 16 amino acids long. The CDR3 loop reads CASSLALTGGNEKLFF. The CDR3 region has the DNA TGCGCCAGCAGCTTGGCATTAACAGGGGGCAATGAAAAACTGTTTTTT. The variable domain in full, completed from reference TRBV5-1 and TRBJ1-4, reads KAGVTQTPRYLIKTRGQQVTLSCSPISGHRSVSWYQQTPGQGLQFLFEYFSETQRNKGNFPGRFSGRQFSNSRSEMNVSTLELGDSALYLCASSLALTGGNEKLFFGSGTQLSVL.

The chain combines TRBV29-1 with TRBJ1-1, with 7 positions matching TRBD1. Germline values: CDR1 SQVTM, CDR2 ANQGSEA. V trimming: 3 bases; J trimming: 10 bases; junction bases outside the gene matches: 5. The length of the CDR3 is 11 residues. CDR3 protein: CSVETGFRAFF. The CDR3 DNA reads TGCAGCGTTGAGACAGGGTTCAGAGCTTTCTTT.

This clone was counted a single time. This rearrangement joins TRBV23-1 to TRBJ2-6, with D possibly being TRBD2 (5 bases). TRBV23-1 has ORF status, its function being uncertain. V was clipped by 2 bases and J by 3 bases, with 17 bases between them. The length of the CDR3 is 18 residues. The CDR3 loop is CASSQRISGSCGANVLTF. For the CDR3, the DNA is TGCGCCAGCAGTCAAAGAATTTCGGGGAGTTGTGGGGCCAACGTCCTGACTTTC.

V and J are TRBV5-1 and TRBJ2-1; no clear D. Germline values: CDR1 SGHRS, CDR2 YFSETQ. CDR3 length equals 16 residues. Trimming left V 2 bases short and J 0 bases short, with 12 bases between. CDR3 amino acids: CASSFGSSRSYNEQFF. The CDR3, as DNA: TGCGCCAGCAGCTTTGGTAGCTCCCGCTCCTACAATGAGCAGTTCTTC. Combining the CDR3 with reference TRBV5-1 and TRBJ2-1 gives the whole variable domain KAGVTQTPRYLIKTRGQQVTLSCSPISGHRSVSWYQQTPGQGLQFLFEYFSETQRNKGNFPGRFSGRQFSNSRSEMNVSTLELGDSALYLCASSFGSSRSYNEQFFGPGTRLTVL.